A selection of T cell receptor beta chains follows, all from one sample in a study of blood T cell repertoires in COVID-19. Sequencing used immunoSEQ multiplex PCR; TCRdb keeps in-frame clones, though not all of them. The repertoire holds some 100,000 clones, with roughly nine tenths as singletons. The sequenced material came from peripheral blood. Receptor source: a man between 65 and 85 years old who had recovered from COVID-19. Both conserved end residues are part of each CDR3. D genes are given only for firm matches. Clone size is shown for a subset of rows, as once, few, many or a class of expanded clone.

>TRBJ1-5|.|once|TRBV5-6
CASSLARSFPQHF
TGTGCCAGCAGCTTGGCCAGAAGTTTCCCCCAGCATTTT
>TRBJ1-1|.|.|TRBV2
CASRPVPRTEAFF
TGTGCCAGCAGGCCGGTCCCTCGGACTGAAGCTTTCTTT
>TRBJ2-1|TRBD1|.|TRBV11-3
CASSPRTGLFNEQFF
TGTGCCAGCAGCCCTAGGACAGGGTTGTTCAATGAGCAGTTCTTC
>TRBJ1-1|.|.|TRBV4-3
CASSQGSVGTEAFF
TGCGCCAGCAGCCAAGGGTCGGTCGGCACTGAAGCTTTCTTT
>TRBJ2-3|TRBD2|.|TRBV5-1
CASSPPTSGGGDTQYF
TGCGCCAGCAGCCCTCCGACTAGCGGGGGAGGAGATACGCAGTATTTT
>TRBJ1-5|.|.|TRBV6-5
CASSHGTPSNQPQHF
TGTGCCAGCAGTCACGGGACACCGAGCAATCAGCCCCAGCATTTT
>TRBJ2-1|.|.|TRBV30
CAWSSWGSGNEQFF
TGTGCCTGGAGTTCGTGGGGTTCGGGGAATGAGCAGTTCTTC
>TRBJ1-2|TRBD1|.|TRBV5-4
CASTARDRVTNYGYTF
TGTGCCAGCACTGCGCGGGACAGGGTTACTAACTATGGCTACACCTTC
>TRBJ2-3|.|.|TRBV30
CAWSVKGADTQYF
TGTGCCTGGAGTGTCAAGGGAGCAGATACGCAGTATTTT
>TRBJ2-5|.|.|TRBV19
CASSIQASQETQYF
TGTGCCAGTAGTATACAGGCGAGCCAAGAGACCCAGTACTTC
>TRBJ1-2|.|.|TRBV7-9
CASSFPLSLGGYTF
TGTGCCAGCAGCTTTCCCCTTAGTTTGGGCGGCTACACCTTC
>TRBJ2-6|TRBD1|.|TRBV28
CASTATGGSGANVLTF
TGTGCCAGCACGGCGACAGGGGGCTCTGGGGCCAACGTCCTGACTTTC
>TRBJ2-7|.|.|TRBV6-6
CASSPSLRGSYEQYF
TGTGCCAGCAGTCCCTCCTTGCGGGGTTCCTACGAGCAGTACTTC
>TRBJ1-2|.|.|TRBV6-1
CASSEAWAAYGYTF
TGTGCCAGCAGTGAAGCTTGGGCAGCCTATGGCTACACCTTC
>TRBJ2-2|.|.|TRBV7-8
CASSPSRELFF
TGTGCCAGCAGCCCCTCCCGGGAGCTGTTTTTT
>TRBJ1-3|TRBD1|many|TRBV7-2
CASSPRTGVKAGNTIYF
TGTGCCAGCAGCCCGAGGACAGGGGTGAAGGCTGGAAACACCATATATTTT
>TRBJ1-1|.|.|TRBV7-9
CASSPRVDTEAFF
TGTGCCAGCAGCCCTCGGGTGGACACTGAAGCTTTCTTT
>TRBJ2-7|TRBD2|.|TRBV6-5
CASRGGGYSYEQYF
TGTGCCAGCAGGGGGGGAGGGTATTCCTACGAGCAGTACTTC